This T cell receptor (beta chain) was documented in a study of cytomegalovirus exposure and HLA in healthy donors. The CDR3 length is 16 residues. J lost 2 bases, V lost 1 base, and 4 bases had no gene match. The V gene's germline CDR1 is SGHAT and CDR2 FQNNGV. Primers included in the PCR were 60 Vbeta and 13 Jbeta primers. Assay: immunoSEQ multiplex PCR; the TCRdb copy retains only in-frame clones and omits some. In the table there are 150,000 to 250,000 clones, 85% of which are singletons. This sequence originates from a woman aged 50 to 65 in good health and CMV-seronegative. Sequenced sample: PBMCs. This sequence joins TRBV11-2 and TRBJ2-2; 7 nucleotides line up with TRBD1. The CDR3 here is CASSLGDRINTGELFF. The CDR3 bases are TGTGCCAGCAGCTTAGGGGACAGAATAAACACCGGGGAGCTGTTTTTT.